The clone carrying this T cell receptor (beta chain) has ten or more counts. Each patient came to thyroid surgery without any prior treatment (of any kind). These data are taken from a study of metastatic and nonmetastatic thyroid tumors. Study as a whole: For malignant and benign thyroid patients, tumor or nodule tissue and blood were the sources whose repertoires were compared.

TCRdb called clones again from the PCR reads with MiXCR. The sample includes tens of thousands of clones, about a sixth of them seen just once. V was shortened by 5 bases and J by 0 bases, with 11 bases between the two germline ends. Germline V gene data show CDR1 as MNHEY and CDR2 as SVGEGT. The CDR3 runs to 15 residues. This receptor was identified in a female donor with papillary thyroid cancer or a benign thyroid nodule (not recorded which). Some clones in this sample may be carry-over from other donors' samples. Sequenced input: tumor tissue. This chain links TRBV6-2 or TRBV6-3 with TRBJ2-4; D call uncertain. The CDR3 region has the DNA TGTGCCAGCAGTCCTTTGACCCTAGCCAAAAACATTCAGTACTTC. It is translated as CASSPLTLAKNIQYF.